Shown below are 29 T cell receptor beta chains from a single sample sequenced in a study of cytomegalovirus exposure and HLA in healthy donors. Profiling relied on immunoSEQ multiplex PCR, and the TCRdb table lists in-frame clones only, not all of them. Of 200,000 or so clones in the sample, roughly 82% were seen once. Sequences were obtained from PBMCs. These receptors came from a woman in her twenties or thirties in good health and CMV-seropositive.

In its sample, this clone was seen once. CDR3 region: CASSSGLAEETQYF. The CDR3 DNA reads as TGCGCCAGCAGCTCGGGACTAGCGGAAGAGACCCAGTACTTC. V and J are TRBV5-1 and TRBJ2-5; 11 bases align to TRBD2. Germline-derived CDR1 and CDR2 are SGHRS and YFSETQ. The V and J ends lost 3 bases and 3 bases, in that order; junction bases with no gene match: 1. This CDR3 has 14 residues.

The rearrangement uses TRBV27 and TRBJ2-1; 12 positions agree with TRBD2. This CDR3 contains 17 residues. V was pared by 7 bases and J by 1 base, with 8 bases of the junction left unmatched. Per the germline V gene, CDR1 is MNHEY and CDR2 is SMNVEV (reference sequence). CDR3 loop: CASKGLAGSRSYNEQFF. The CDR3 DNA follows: TGTGCCAGCAAAGGACTAGCGGGAAGTCGGTCCTACAATGAGCAGTTCTTC.

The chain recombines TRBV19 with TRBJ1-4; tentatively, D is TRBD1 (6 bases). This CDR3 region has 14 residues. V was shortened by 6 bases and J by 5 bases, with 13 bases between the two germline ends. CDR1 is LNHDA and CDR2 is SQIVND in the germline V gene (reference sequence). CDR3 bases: TGTGCCAGTAGGGACAGAAAGTCAAATGAAAAACTGTTTTTT. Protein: CASRDRKSNEKLFF. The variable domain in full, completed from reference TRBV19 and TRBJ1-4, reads DGGITQSPKYLFRKEGQNVTLSCEQNLNHDAMYWYRQDPGQGLRLIYYSQIVNDFQKGDIAEGYSVSREKKESFPLTVTSAQKNPTAFYLCASRDRKSNEKLFFGSGTQLSVL.

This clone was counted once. The CDR3 loop reads CASSVREGQPQHF. DNA of the CDR3: TGTGCCAGCAGCGTCAGGGAAGGGCAGCCCCAGCATTTT. The chain employs TRBV9 and TRBJ1-5; D may be TRBD1 (5 bases). Trimming took off 2 bases at V and 7 bases at J, with 10 bases between the two ends. In germline, CDR1 is SGDLS, CDR2 YYNGEE. CDR3 size: 13 residues.

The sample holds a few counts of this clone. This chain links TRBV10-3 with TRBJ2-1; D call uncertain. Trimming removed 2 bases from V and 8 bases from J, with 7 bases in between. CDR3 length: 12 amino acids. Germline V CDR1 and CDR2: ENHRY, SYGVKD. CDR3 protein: CAISERRDEQFF. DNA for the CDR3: TGTGCCATCAGTGAGAGGAGAGATGAGCAGTTCTTC.

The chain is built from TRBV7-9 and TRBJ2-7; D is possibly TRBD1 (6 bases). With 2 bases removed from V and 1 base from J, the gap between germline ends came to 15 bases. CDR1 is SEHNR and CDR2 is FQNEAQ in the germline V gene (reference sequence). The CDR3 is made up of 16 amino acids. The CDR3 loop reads CASSLLRFDRSYEQYF. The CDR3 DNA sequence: TGTGCCAGCAGCTTACTGAGGTTTGACAGGTCCTACGAGCAGTACTTC.

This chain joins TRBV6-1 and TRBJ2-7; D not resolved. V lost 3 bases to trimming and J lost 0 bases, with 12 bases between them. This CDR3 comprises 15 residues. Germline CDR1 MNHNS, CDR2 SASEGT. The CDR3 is CASSEQPRISYEQYF. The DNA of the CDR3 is TGTGCCAGCAGTGAGCAGCCGCGGATCTCCTACGAGCAGTACTTC.

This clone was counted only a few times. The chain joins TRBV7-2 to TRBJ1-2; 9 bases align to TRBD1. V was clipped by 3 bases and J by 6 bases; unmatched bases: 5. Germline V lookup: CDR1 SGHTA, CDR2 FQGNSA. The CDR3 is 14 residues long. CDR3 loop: CASSFAGTGNGYTF. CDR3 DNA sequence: TGTGCCAGCAGCTTTGCCGGGACAGGGAATGGCTACACCTTC.

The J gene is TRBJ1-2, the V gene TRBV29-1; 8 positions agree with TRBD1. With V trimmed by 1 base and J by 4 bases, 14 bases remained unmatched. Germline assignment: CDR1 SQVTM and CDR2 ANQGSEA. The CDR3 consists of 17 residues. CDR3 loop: CSVEARDRSAESYGYTF. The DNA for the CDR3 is TGCAGCGTTGAAGCCCGGGACAGGTCGGCGGAGAGCTATGGCTACACCTTC.

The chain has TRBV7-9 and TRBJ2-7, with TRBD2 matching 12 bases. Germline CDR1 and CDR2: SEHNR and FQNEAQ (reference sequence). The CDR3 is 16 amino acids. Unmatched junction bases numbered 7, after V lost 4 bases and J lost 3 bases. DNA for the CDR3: TGTGCCAGCAGCTCAGAGACTAGCGGGAGAAGCTACGAGCAGTACTTC. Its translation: CASSSETSGRSYEQYF. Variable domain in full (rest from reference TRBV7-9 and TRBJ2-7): DTGVSQNPRHKITKRGQNVTFRCDPISEHNRLYWYRQTLGQGPEFLTYFQNEAQLEKSRLLSDRFSAERPKGSFSTLEIQRTEQGDSAMYLCASSSETSGRSYEQYFGPGTRLTVT.

CDR3 residues: CASSLTGTPSYEQYF. Written as DNA, the CDR3 is TGTGCCAGCAGCCTCACCGGGACTCCTTCCTACGAGCAGTACTTC. The chain is built from TRBV27 and TRBJ2-7, with D possibly TRBD2 on 6 matching bases. Between the trimmed V and J ends, which lost 6 bases and 1 base, there was a span of 16 bases. Per the germline V gene, CDR1 is MNHEY and CDR2 is SMNVEV (reference sequence). This CDR3 is built from 15 residues.

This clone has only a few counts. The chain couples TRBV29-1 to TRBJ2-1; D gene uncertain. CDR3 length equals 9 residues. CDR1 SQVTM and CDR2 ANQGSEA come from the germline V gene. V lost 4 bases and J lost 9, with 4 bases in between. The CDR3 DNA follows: TGCAGCGTTGGAGTTGAGCAGTTCTTC. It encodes CSVGVEQFF.

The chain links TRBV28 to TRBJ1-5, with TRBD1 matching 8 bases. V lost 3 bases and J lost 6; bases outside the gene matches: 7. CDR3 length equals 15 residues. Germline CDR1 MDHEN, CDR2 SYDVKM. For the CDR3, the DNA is TGTGCCAGCAGTTTCCAGGGGGCGTCTGGTCAGCCCCAGCATTTT. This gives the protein CASSFQGASGQPQHF.

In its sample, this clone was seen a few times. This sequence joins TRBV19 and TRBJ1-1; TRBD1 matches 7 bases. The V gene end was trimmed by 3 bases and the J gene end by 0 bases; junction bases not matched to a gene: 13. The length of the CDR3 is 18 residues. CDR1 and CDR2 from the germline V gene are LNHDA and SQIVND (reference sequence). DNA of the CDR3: TGTGCCAGTAGTATGGAGGGGGCTCTCTTTACAGTGAACACTGAAGCTTTCTTT. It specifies CASSMEGALFTVNTEAFF.

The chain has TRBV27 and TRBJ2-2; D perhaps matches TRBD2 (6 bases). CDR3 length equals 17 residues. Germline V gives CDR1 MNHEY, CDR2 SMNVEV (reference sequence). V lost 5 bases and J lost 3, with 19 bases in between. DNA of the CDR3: TGTGCCAGCAGTGTCGACCGGGACGGAGGGGACACCGGGGAGCTGTTTTTT. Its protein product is CASSVDRDGGDTGELFF.

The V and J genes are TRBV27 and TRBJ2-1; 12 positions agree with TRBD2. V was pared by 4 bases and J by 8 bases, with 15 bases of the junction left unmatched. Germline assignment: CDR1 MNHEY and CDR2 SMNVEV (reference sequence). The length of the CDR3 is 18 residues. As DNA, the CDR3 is TGTGCCAGCAGTTCAACCCCCCGACTAGCGGGAGTTGGCGATGAGCAGTTCTTC. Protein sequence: CASSSTPRLAGVGDEQFF.

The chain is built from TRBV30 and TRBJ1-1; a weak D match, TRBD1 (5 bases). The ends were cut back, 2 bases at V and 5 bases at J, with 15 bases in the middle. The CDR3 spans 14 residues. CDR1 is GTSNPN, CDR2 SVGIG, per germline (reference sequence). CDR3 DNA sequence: TGTGCCTGGAGTCTCTCTTTAGCAGGGACTGAAGCTTTCTTT. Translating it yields CAWSLSLAGTEAFF. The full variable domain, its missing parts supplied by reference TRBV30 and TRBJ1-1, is SQTIHQWPATLVQPVGSPLSLECTVEGTSNPNLYWYRQAAGRGLQLLFYSVGIGQISSEVPQNLSASRPQDRQFILSSKKLLLSDSGFYLCAWSLSLAGTEAFFGQGTRLTVV.

CDR3 sequence reads: CASKRGGPYYGYTF. DNA for the CDR3: TGTGCCAGCAAGAGAGGTGGCCCCTACTATGGCTACACCTTC. The genes are TRBV28 and TRBJ1-2; D not certain. This CDR3 region has 14 residues. V was shortened by 7 bases and J by 3 bases, with 15 bases between the two germline ends. The germline gives CDR1 MDHEN, CDR2 SYDVKM.

As DNA, the CDR3 is TGTGCCACCAGCAGAGAGCGGGTACCAGATACGCAGTATTTT. Residues: CATSRERVPDTQYF. J is TRBJ2-3 and V is TRBV15, with D possibly TRBD2 on 5 matching bases. CDR3 length equals 14 residues. Germline assignment: CDR1 LNHNV and CDR2 YYDKDF (reference sequence). Trimming shortened V by 0 bases and J by 4 bases, and 8 bases separated the two germline ends. The complete variable domain, with remaining parts taken from reference TRBV15 and TRBJ2-3, reads DAMVIQNPRYQVTQFGKPVTLSCSQTLNHNVMYWYQQKSSQAPKLLFHYYDKDFNNEADTPDNFQSRRPNTSFCFLDIRSPGLGDTAMYLCATSRERVPDTQYFGPGTRLTVL.

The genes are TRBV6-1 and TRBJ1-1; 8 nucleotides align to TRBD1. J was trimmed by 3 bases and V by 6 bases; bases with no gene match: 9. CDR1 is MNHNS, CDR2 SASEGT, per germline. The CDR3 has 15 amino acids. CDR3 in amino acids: CASSERRGRDTEAFF. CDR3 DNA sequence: TGTGCCAGCAGCGAGCGCAGGGGGCGGGACACTGAAGCTTTCTTT.

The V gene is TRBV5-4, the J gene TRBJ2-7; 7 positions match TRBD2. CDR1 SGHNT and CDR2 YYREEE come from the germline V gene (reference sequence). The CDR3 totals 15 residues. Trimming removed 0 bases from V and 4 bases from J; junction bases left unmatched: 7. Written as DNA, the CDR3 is TGTGCCAGCAGCTTGGGCGGCGGGAGTTCGTACGAGCAGTACTTC. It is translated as CASSLGGGSSYEQYF. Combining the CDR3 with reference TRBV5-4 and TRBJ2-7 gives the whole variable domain ETGVTQSPTHLIKTRGQQVTLRCSSQSGHNTVSWYQQALGQGPQFIFQYYREEENGRGNFPPRFSGLQFPNYSSELNVNALELDDSALYLCASSLGGGSSYEQYFGPGTRLTVT.

The CDR3 DNA is TGCGCCAGCAGCTTGTCCGGAGACAGGGATGGACGGAGAGGTGTCATTCAGTACTTC. Translation: CASSLSGDRDGRRGVIQYF. V and J are TRBV5-1 and TRBJ2-4; 7 nucleotides match TRBD1. Germline CDR1 reads SGHRS; CDR2 reads YFSETQ. The CDR3 contains 19 residues. Unmatched junction bases numbered 22, after V lost 1 base and J lost 9 bases.

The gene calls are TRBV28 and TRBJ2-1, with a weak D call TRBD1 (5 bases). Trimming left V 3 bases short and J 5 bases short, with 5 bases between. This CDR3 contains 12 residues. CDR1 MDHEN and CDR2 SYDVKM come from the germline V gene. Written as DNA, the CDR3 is TGTGCCAGCAGTTTGGGGCACAATGAGCAGTTCTTC. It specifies CASSLGHNEQFF.

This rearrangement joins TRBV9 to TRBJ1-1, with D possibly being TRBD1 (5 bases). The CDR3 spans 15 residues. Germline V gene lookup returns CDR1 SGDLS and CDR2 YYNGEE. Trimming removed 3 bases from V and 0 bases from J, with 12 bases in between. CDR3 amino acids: CASSETGTMNTEAFF. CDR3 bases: TGTGCCAGCAGCGAAACCGGGACTATGAACACTGAAGCTTTCTTT. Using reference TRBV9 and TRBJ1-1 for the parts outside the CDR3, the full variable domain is DSGVTQTPKHLITATGQRVTLRCSPRSGDLSVYWYQQSLDQGLQFLIQYYNGEERAKGNILERFSAQQFPDLHSELNLSSLELGDSALYFCASSETGTMNTEAFFGQGTRLTVV.

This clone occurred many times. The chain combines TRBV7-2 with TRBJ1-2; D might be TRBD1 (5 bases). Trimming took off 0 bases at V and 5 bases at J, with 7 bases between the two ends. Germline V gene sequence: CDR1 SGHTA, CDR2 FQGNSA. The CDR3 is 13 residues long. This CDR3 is CASSLARGYGYTF. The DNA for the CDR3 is TGTGCCAGCAGCTTAGCTAGGGGATATGGCTACACCTTC.

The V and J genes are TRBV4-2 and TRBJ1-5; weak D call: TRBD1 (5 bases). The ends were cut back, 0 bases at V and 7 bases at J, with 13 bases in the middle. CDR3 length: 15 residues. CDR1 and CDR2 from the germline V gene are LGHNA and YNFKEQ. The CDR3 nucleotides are TGTGCCAGCAGCCAAGATGCTAGGGGAGGACAGCCCCAGCATTTT. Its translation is CASSQDARGGQPQHF.

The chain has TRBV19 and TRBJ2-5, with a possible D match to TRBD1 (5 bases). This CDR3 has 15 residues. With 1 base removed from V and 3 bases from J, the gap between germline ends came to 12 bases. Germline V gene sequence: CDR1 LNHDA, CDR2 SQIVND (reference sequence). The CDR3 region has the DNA TGTGCCAGTAGTATAGGGGGCAGGGCTGAAGAGACCCAGTACTTC. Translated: CASSIGGRAEETQYF.

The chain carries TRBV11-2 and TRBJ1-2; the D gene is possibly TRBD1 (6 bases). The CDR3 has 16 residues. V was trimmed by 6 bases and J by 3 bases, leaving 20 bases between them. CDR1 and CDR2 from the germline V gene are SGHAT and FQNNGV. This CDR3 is CASSFRRQDAHYGYTF. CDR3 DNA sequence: TGTGCCAGCAGTTTTCGCAGACAGGACGCTCACTATGGCTACACCTTC.

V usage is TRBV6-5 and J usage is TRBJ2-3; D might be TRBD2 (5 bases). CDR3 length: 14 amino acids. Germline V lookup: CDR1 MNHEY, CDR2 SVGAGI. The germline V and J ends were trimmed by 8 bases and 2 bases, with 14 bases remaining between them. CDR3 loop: CASRPGLLTDTQYF. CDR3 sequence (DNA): TGTGCCAGCCGCCCTGGACTTCTCACAGATACGCAGTATTTT.